These T cell receptor beta chains were read from a single sample in a study of T cell responses to AZD1222 COVID-19 vaccine. TCRdb's copy holds only in-frame clones and misses some; the assay was immunoSEQ multiplex PCR. This table holds tens of thousands of clones, over 70% found once. The sample was peripheral blood, taken 28 days after the second AZD1222 dose. The receptor set was obtained from an adult who received the AZD1222 COVID-19 vaccine. The CDR3 runs from the conserved cysteine through the conserved F or W.

V gene	J gene	CDR3 protein
TRBV7-8	TRBJ2-5	CASSWRDSQETQYF
TRBV6-4	TRBJ2-7	CASSSPQTGSDEQYF
TRBV27	TRBJ2-5	CASSLVFGAPETQYF
TRBV5-5	TRBJ2-2	CASSLAQGYTGELFF
TRBV27	TRBJ1-4	CASSLYRNEKLFF
TRBV7-8	TRBJ1-4	CASSLSSMGPNEKLFF
TRBV6-4	TRBJ2-2	CASSVSGGAFPTGELFF
TRBV2	TRBJ2-7	CASTLTHSYEQYF
TRBV7-2	TRBJ1-3	CASSRTTLSGNTIYF
TRBV6-5	TRBJ1-6	CASGPRENSPLHF
TRBV6-5	TRBJ1-1	CASSYSTGEAFF
TRBV7-3	TRBJ2-2	CASSSAGRTGELFF
TRBV11-2	TRBJ2-2	CASSRFQGELFF
TRBV19	TRBJ1-4	CASSIVQGDEKLFF
TRBV29-1	TRBJ2-1	CSVELYGGEQNSYNEQFF
TRBV7-7	TRBJ2-5	CASSLDSSRGQLETQYF
TRBV27	TRBJ2-1	CASSSLAGGRDEQFF
TRBV28	TRBJ1-1	CASSRVLTEAFF
TRBV7-9	TRBJ2-5	CASSLVPGEGETQYF
TRBV10-3	TRBJ1-1	CATEPAWTEGYTEAFF
TRBV7-2	TRBJ2-3	CASSFFPRGNTDTQYF
TRBV3-1/TRBV3-2	TRBJ2-3	CASSLDRGITDTQYF
TRBV30	TRBJ1-4	CAFGQGRNEKLFF
TRBV7-9	TRBJ2-5	CASSPPLAGRETQYF